The following is a T cell receptor (beta chain) sequence with its context. Its cognate antigen is unknown. The data originate from a study of T cell clonotyping in hematopoietic cell transplantation. As for the study in general: Pretransplant recipient samples were taken after cytoreduction.

Study results and caveats: Recipient TCR diversity dropped after transplant; expanded clonotypes rose from day 30 to 180. Without cell sorting, CD4 versus CD8 contributions remain unresolved.

The time point denotes: recipient sample about 28 days before transplant, after cytoreduction. TCRdb's copy holds only in-frame clones and misses some; the assay was immunoSEQ multiplex PCR. The sample carries more than 25,000 clones, about 80% recorded once. The CDR3 is made up of 20 amino acids. Between the trimmed V and J ends, which lost 0 bases and 4 bases, there was a span of 27 bases. Germline V gene sequence: CDR1 MGHRA, CDR2 YSYEKL. The source was peripheral blood mononuclear cells, collected before stem cell transplant. The clonotype comes from a woman aged 30 to 39 with chronic myeloid leukemia. Some clones in this sample may be carry-over from other donors' samples. The chain recombines TRBV4-1 with TRBJ1-1; the D gene is possibly TRBD1 (6 bases). The CDR3 region has the DNA TGCGCCAGCAGCCAAGATGGGTTAAGATCCAGGGGCTACGATAGCACTGAAGCTTTCTTT. This encodes CASSQDGLRSRGYDSTEAFF.